The 29 T cell receptor beta chains given below trace back to one sample, sequenced in a study of blood T cell repertoires in COVID-19. Produced via immunoSEQ multiplex PCR; TCRdb's table is partial and in-frame only. This sample carries roughly 150,000 clones, 84% of them seen once, and the ten largest clones take roughly 8.9%. Sequencing input: peripheral blood. The receptors were gathered from a woman in her fifties or sixties with acute or convalescent COVID-19.

The table lists this clone with a few counts. The chain is built from TRBV10-3 and TRBJ1-3; possible D gene TRBD1, 5 bases. The germline V gene has CDR1 ENHRY and CDR2 SYGVKD. Trimming took 6 bases from V and 2 from J, leaving 11 bases between them. The CDR3 is made up of 14 amino acids. This CDR3 is CAIRTDNTGNTIYF. The CDR3 DNA sequence: TGTGCCATCAGGACGGACAACACTGGAAACACCATATATTTT.

The chain uses TRBV13 and TRBJ2-6; 8 bases are a match to TRBD1. The CDR3 is 19 residues long. CDR1 is PRHDT, CDR2 FYEKMQ, per germline (reference sequence). Trimming at V came to 5 bases and at J to 0 bases, leaving 12 bases not matched to a gene. CDR3 coding DNA: TGTGCCAGCAGCCCTCGGACAGGGCCTACTAGCTCTGGGGCCAACGTCCTGACTTTC. Encoded protein: CASSPRTGPTSSGANVLTF.

The chain is built from TRBV9 and TRBJ2-6, with D hard to call. V lost 4 bases and J lost 0, with 11 bases in between. The length of the CDR3 is 16 residues. Germline loops: CDR1 SGDLS, CDR2 YYNGEE. CDR3 nucleotides: TGTGCCAGCAGCTTCCGACACCTCTCTGGGGCCAACGTCCTGACTTTC. As protein: CASSFRHLSGANVLTF. The full variable domain, rest sourced from reference TRBV9 and TRBJ2-6, is DSGVTQTPKHLITATGQRVTLRCSPRSGDLSVYWYQQSLDQGLQFLIQYYNGEERAKGNILERFSAQQFPDLHSELNLSSLELGDSALYFCASSFRHLSGANVLTFGAGSRLTVL.

This clone showed up just a few times. The V call is TRBV6-5, the J call TRBJ2-7; 7 bases map to TRBD2. The trim removed 0 bases at V and 4 bases at J, leaving 3 bases unmatched. This CDR3 is 14 amino acids long. Per the germline V gene, CDR1 is MNHEY and CDR2 is SVGAGI. For the CDR3, the DNA is TGTGCCAGCAGTTACTCGGCGGGGGATTACGAGCAGTACTTC. Translating gives CASSYSAGDYEQYF.

The CDR3 spells CASSDTNTEKLFF. The CDR3 DNA sequence: TGTGCCAGCAGCGACACCAATACGGAAAAACTGTTTTTT. The chain links TRBV7-9 to TRBJ1-4; D gene uncertain. V lost 5 bases and J 8 bases, leaving 12 bases between the germline ends. The CDR3 totals 13 residues. Germline CDR1 reads SEHNR; CDR2 reads FQNEAQ (reference sequence).

This rearrangement joins TRBV27 to TRBJ1-1; 12 bases are shared with TRBD1. In germline, CDR1 is MNHEY, CDR2 SMNVEV (reference sequence). The V and J ends lost 4 bases and 4 bases, in that order; junction bases with no gene match: 4. This CDR3 comprises 15 residues. DNA of the CDR3: TGTGCCAGCAGTTCGGGACAGGGGGCGTTCACTGAAGCTTTCTTT. As protein: CASSSGQGAFTEAFF.

This chain uses TRBV4-2 with TRBJ2-7; 8 nucleotides match TRBD2. CDR3 size: 15 residues. J lost 2 bases, V lost 3 bases, and 6 bases had no gene match. CDR1 LGHNA and CDR2 YNFKEQ come from the germline V gene. DNA of the CDR3: TGTGCCAGCAGCCAGGAGATAGCGGGGCCCTACGAGCAGTACTTC. This gives the protein CASSQEIAGPYEQYF.

The CDR3 DNA reads as TGTGCCAGCAGTAGGGACAGTTTGTCTGGAAACACCATATATTTT. As protein: CASSRDSLSGNTIYF. The V call is TRBV6-5, the J call TRBJ1-3; 7 nucleotides align to TRBD1. CDR3 length equals 15 residues. CDR1 and CDR2 (germline): MNHEY, SVGAGI. The V segment lost 5 bases and the J segment 1 base; nucleotides outside the gene matches: 5.

V is TRBV4-1 and J is TRBJ1-4; maybe TRBD1 (5 bases). This CDR3 spans 15 amino acids. The V gene lost 4 bases and the J gene lost 8 bases, with 17 bases spanning the gap. Germline CDR1 reads MGHRA; CDR2 reads YSYEKL. The CDR3 spells CASSPGTGGSEKLFF. The CDR3 DNA sequence: TGCGCCAGCAGCCCAGGGACTGGGGGGAGCGAAAAACTGTTTTTT.

The rearrangement uses TRBV5-1 and TRBJ2-7; TRBD1 matches 7 bases. The CDR3 totals 15 residues. V shed 2 bases and J 0 bases; nucleotides not matched to a gene: 5. Germline V CDR1 and CDR2: SGHRS, YFSETQ. CDR3 sequence (DNA): TGCGCCAGCAGCTTCGACAGGGCTGACTCCTACGAGCAGTACTTC. Amino acids: CASSFDRADSYEQYF.

CDR3 sequence reads: CASSLGLAGEVDTQYF. CDR3 DNA: TGTGCCAGCAGCTTAGGCCTAGCGGGGGAGGTAGATACGCAGTATTTT. The rearrangement links TRBV11-2 to TRBJ2-3; 10 bases fit TRBD2. CDR1 SGHAT and CDR2 FQNNGV come from the germline V gene. The CDR3 consists of 16 residues. With V trimmed by 1 base and J by 5 bases, 6 bases remained unmatched. The variable domain in full, with the rest retrieved from reference TRBV11-2 and TRBJ2-3, is EAGVAQSPRYKIIEKRQSVAFWCNPISGHATLYWYQQILGQGPKLLIQFQNNGVVDDSQLPKDRFSAERLKGVDSTLKIQPAKLEDSAVYLCASSLGLAGEVDTQYFGPGTRLTVL.

This clone has just one count. The chain joins TRBV30 to TRBJ2-2, with 14 bases matching TRBD2. The germline CDR1 and CDR2 sequences are GTSNPN and SVGIG (reference sequence). Germline trimming cut 5 bases from V and 2 bases from J; bases unmatched to any gene: 13. This CDR3 region has 19 residues. CDR3 in amino acids: CAWRIWTSGRMSNTGELFF. CDR3 DNA sequence: TGTGCCTGGCGAATTTGGACTAGCGGGAGGATGAGCAACACCGGGGAGCTGTTTTTT.

The CDR3 loop is CASSSPSGRPYEQYF. CDR3 nucleotide sequence: TGTGCCAGCAGTTCCCCGAGCGGGAGGCCCTACGAGCAGTACTTC. J is TRBJ2-7 and V is TRBV28; 9 bases map to TRBD2. This CDR3 region has 15 residues. Unmatched junction bases numbered 6, after V lost 4 bases and J lost 2 bases. CDR1 is MDHEN and CDR2 is SYDVKM in the germline V gene. Filled out from reference TRBV28 and TRBJ2-7, the complete variable domain reads DVKVTQSSRYLVKRTGEKVFLECVQDMDHENMFWYRQDPGLGLRLIYFSYDVKMKEKGDIPEGYSVSREKKERFSLILESASTNQTSMYLCASSSPSGRPYEQYFGPGTRLTVT.

V is TRBV18 and J is TRBJ1-6; weak D call: TRBD1 (5 bases). The CDR3 runs to 14 residues. Germline CDR1 reads KGHSH; CDR2 reads LQKENI. V dropped 2 bases and J dropped 12 bases, with 14 bases sitting between them. CDR3 loop: CASSPWFVQEPLHF. DNA for the CDR3: TGTGCCAGCTCACCATGGTTTGTACAGGAACCCCTCCACTTT.

CDR3 DNA sequence: TGCAGCGTTGACCTAGGGAGGACTGAAGCTTTCTTT. Amino acid sequence: CSVDLGRTEAFF. The chain joins TRBV29-1 to TRBJ1-1; D gene ambiguous. Trimming removed 3 bases at V and 5 bases at J, with 10 bases between. Germline CDR1 SQVTM, CDR2 ANQGSEA. The CDR3 totals 12 residues.

CDR3: CASKTIERTEAFF. DNA of the CDR3: TGTGCCAGTAAAACCATAGAACGCACTGAAGCTTTCTTT. The J gene is TRBJ1-1, the V gene TRBV19, with D unresolved. Germline V CDR1 and CDR2: LNHDA, SQIVND (reference sequence). CDR3 length: 13 residues. The V gene lost 7 bases and the J gene lost 4 bases, with 13 bases spanning the gap.

The chain employs TRBV6-2 or TRBV6-3 and TRBJ1-2, with a tentative D call TRBD1 (5 bases). With 5 bases removed from V and 5 bases from J, the gap between germline ends came to 18 bases. Germline CDR1 is MNHEY and CDR2 is SVGEGT. The CDR3 has 15 residues. The CDR3 is CASSKTAVGTYGYTF. CDR3 DNA sequence: TGTGCCAGCAGTAAGACAGCCGTCGGTACATATGGCTACACCTTC.

The chain combines TRBV4-1 with TRBJ2-5, with 10 bases fitting TRBD1. The V gene's germline CDR1 is MGHRA and CDR2 YSYEKL. This CDR3 has 13 amino acids. V lost 0 bases and J lost 14; bases outside the gene matches: 6. This chain's CDR3 is CASSQDGGTGVYF. CDR3 nucleotide sequence: TGCGCCAGCAGCCAAGATGGGGGGACAGGGGTTTACTTC.

The chain recombines TRBV18 with TRBJ2-6, with 7 positions matching TRBD1. Trimming removed 1 base from V and 0 bases from J; junction bases left unmatched: 9. Per germline, CDR1 KGHSH and CDR2 LQKENI. The CDR3 length is 19 residues. The CDR3 DNA is TGTGCCAGCTCACCACGGGACAGCCCCACCGGCTCTGGGGCCAACGTCCTGACTTTC. Encoded protein: CASSPRDSPTGSGANVLTF.

The rearrangement joins TRBV4-3 to TRBJ1-5, with TRBD1 identical over 7 bases. V dropped 4 bases and J dropped 3; count of bases not matched to a gene: 3. The CDR3 is 14 amino acids. Germline assignment: CDR1 LGHNA and CDR2 YSLEER. The CDR3 spells CASSPTGNNQPQHF. The DNA for the CDR3 is TGCGCCAGCAGCCCGACAGGGAACAATCAGCCCCAGCATTTT.

The CDR3 here is CATSDSLGQTGELFF. DNA for the CDR3: TGTGCCACCAGTGATTCCTTGGGACAGACCGGGGAGCTGTTTTTT. The rearrangement links TRBV24-1 to TRBJ2-2; 7 nucleotides align to TRBD1. The germline V gene has CDR1 KGHDR and CDR2 SFDVKD. V shed 2 bases, J shed 5 bases, and the junction held 4 bases outside the gene matches. The CDR3 is 15 amino acids.

This clone was observed a single time. This chain uses TRBV5-6 with TRBJ1-5; D is possibly TRBD1 (6 bases). Germline values: CDR1 SGHDT, CDR2 YYEEEE. Trimming took off 0 bases at V and 7 bases at J, with 11 bases between the two ends. CDR3 length equals 14 residues. Written as DNA, the CDR3 is TGTGCCAGCAGCTTGGGGACAGTCGACCAGCCCCAGCATTTT. It is translated as CASSLGTVDQPQHF.

In the case of this clone: The same CDR3 can be traced to other DNA sequences in this sample. The chain recombines TRBV2 with TRBJ1-2, with 7 bases aligning to TRBD1. The length of the CDR3 is 12 residues. Germline loops: CDR1 SNHLY, CDR2 FYNNEI. J lost 4 bases, V lost 7 bases, and 3 bases had no gene match. In nucleotides, the CDR3 is TGTGCCAGCACCAGGGACAGCTATGGCTACACCTTC. Encoded protein: CASTRDSYGYTF.

This clone was seen more than once but under ten times. The rearrangement uses TRBV10-3 and TRBJ2-3; D is uncertain. V was shortened by 2 bases and J by 4 bases, with 7 bases between the two germline ends. The CDR3 spans 13 residues. Germline V CDR1 and CDR2: ENHRY, SYGVKD. In DNA, the CDR3 is TGTGCCATCAGTGAGGGAGATCCAGATACGCAGTATTTT. Encoded protein: CAISEGDPDTQYF.

V usage is TRBV3-1 (or the pseudogene TRBV3-2) and J usage is TRBJ2-2; TRBD2 matches at 12 bases. The length of the CDR3 is 15 residues. The V and J ends lost 10 bases and 4 bases, in that order; junction bases with no gene match: 7. The germline gives CDR1 LGHDT, CDR2 YNNKEL (reference sequence). The CDR3 nucleotides read TGTGCCACCCAGGGACTAGCGGGTGCCACCGGGGAGCTGTTTTTT. Residues: CATQGLAGATGELFF.

V usage is TRBV4-2 and J usage is TRBJ2-7, with TRBD1 matching 8 bases. The CDR3 contains 14 residues. In germline, CDR1 is LGHNA, CDR2 YNFKEQ. Germline trimming cut 0 bases from V and 7 bases from J; bases unmatched to any gene: 5. The CDR3 loop reads CASSQEAGGWEQYF. As DNA, the CDR3 is TGTGCCAGCAGCCAAGAGGCAGGGGGCTGGGAGCAGTACTTC.

The CDR3 DNA follows: TGTGCCAGCAGCCAGGGACAGCCCCCCTACGAGCAGTACTTC. Protein sequence: CASSQGQPPYEQYF. The rearrangement uses TRBV4-2 and TRBJ2-7; 7 bases align to TRBD1. V was pared by 3 bases and J by 2 bases, with 4 bases of the junction left unmatched. Germline V gives CDR1 LGHNA, CDR2 YNFKEQ. The CDR3 contains 14 residues.

The chain combines TRBV19 with TRBJ2-1; 11 positions match TRBD2. Germline loops: CDR1 LNHDA, CDR2 SQIVND (reference sequence). This CDR3 comprises 16 residues. V lost 3 bases, J lost 4 bases, and 5 bases stayed unmatched. The CDR3 DNA is TGTGCCAGTAGTATGTCCGCTAGCGGGGGGTACAATGAGCAGTTCTTC. Its protein product is CASSMSASGGYNEQFF.

The CDR3 loop is CASSPGLMNTEAFF. The CDR3 coding sequence is TGTGCCAGCTCACCGGGACTCATGAACACTGAAGCTTTCTTT. V usage is TRBV18 and J usage is TRBJ1-1; a weak D match, TRBD1 (5 bases). The germline V gene encodes CDR1 KGHSH and CDR2 LQKENI. V was shortened by 3 bases and J by 0 bases, with 8 bases between the two germline ends. This CDR3 has 14 amino acids.